This TCR beta chain was documented in a study of T cell responses to AZD1222 COVID-19 vaccine. Findings and limits, study-wide: Sampling that yielded the repertoires occurred only after the peak T cell response.

Trimming removed 4 bases at V and 10 bases at J, with 20 bases between. CDR3 length: 15 residues. Germline V gives CDR1 LGHNA, CDR2 YNFKEQ. Notes on this clone: Its antigen is not identified.

Some clones are missing from TCRdb's copy, which holds only in-frame ones; the method was immunoSEQ multiplex PCR. Of 140,000 to 150,000 clones listed, about 93% are singletons. The TCR originated in an adult in good health. Material: peripheral blood, obtained on day 0 of AZD1222 vaccination. The rearrangement links TRBV4-2 to TRBJ2-1, with D maybe TRBD2 (5 bases). CDR3 region: CASSPRTSGLVEQFF. DNA for the CDR3: TGTGCCAGCAGCCCTCGGACTTCTGGATTGGTGGAGCAGTTCTTC.